This TCR beta chain was profiled in a study of cytomegalovirus exposure and HLA in healthy donors. 60 Vbeta and 13 Jbeta primers were used in PCR. TCRdb keeps only in-frame clones here, not all; method: immunoSEQ multiplex PCR. The repertoire consists of over 85,000 clones, with nearly 80% occurring once and the leading ten covering about 3.8%. The CDR3 extends over 15 amino acids. The germline V gene encodes CDR1 MNHNS and CDR2 SASEGT. Trimming stripped 2 bases from V and 2 bases from J, with 13 bases between. Sequencing was performed on PBMCs. The origin of this receptor is a woman aged 40 to 49 in good health and CMV-seronegative. The chain has TRBV6-1 and TRBJ2-7; D gene unclear. The CDR3 loop reads CASSEYTLRTYEQYF. DNA for the CDR3: TGTGCCAGCAGTGAATATACGCTGCGGACCTACGAGCAGTACTTC.